This is a list of T cell receptor beta chains from one sample in a study of blood T cell repertoires in COVID-19. Clones were sequenced by immunoSEQ multiplex PCR, and TCRdb holds only the in-frame ones, with some missing. The sample records around 230,000 clones, roughly 85% being singletons. Specimen: peripheral blood. The source of these receptors is a woman in her sixties or seventies with active or convalescent COVID-19. CDR3s include the opening cysteine and the closing phenylalanine or tryptophan. The D gene is left open where the match is weak. Clone size, where shown, is once, few, many, or a class for clones that have expanded.

J: TRBJ2-2
V: TRBV5-4
D: TRBD2
size: few
CDR3: CASSPRLAGENQGTGELFF
DNA: TGTGCCAGCAGCCCACGACTAGCGGGAGAAAATCAGGGGACCGGGGAGCTGTTTTTT

J: TRBJ2-3
V: TRBV2
D: .
size: .
CDR3: CASQRTNTDTQYF
DNA: TGTGCCAGCCAGCGGACCAACACAGATACGCAGTATTTT

J: TRBJ1-2
V: TRBV15
D: .
size: .
CDR3: CATRKTADYGYTF
DNA: TGTGCCACCAGGAAGACAGCCGACTATGGCTACACCTTC

J: TRBJ2-1
V: TRBV29-1
D: TRBD2
size: .
CDR3: CSVDPGTRGGDEQFF
DNA: TGCAGCGTTGACCCAGGGACTAGGGGAGGCGATGAGCAGTTCTTC

J: TRBJ2-3
V: TRBV4-2
D: TRBD2
size: .
CDR3: CASSQAWLAGGPDTQYF
DNA: TGTGCCAGCAGCCAAGCTTGGCTAGCGGGGGGTCCAGATACGCAGTATTTT

J: TRBJ2-2
V: TRBV5-1
D: .
size: once
CDR3: CASSLALANTGELFF
DNA: TGCGCCAGCAGCTTGGCACTAGCGAACACCGGGGAGCTGTTTTTT

J: TRBJ2-3
V: TRBV6-5
D: .
size: .
CDR3: CASSYGTGAQYF
DNA: TGTGCCAGCAGTTACGGGACTGGGGCGCAGTATTTT

J: TRBJ2-7
V: TRBV27
D: TRBD2
size: .
CDR3: CASSLGLAGGVSYEQYF
DNA: TGTGCCAGCAGTTTAGGACTAGCGGGGGGGGTCTCCTACGAGCAGTACTTC

J: TRBJ2-5
V: TRBV13
D: .
size: .
CDR3: CASSPRLGEETQYF
DNA: TGTGCCAGCAGCCCCAGACTAGGGGAAGAGACCCAGTACTTC

J: TRBJ1-2
V: TRBV30
D: TRBD1
size: once
CDR3: CAWNYRGRAYGYTF
DNA: TGTGCCTGGAATTACAGGGGGCGAGCCTATGGCTACACCTTC

J: TRBJ1-1
V: TRBV3-1/TRBV3-2
D: .
size: .
CDR3: CASSQWGGDTEAFF
DNA: TGTGCCAGCAGCCAATGGGGGGGGGACACTGAAGCTTTCTTT

J: TRBJ2-7
V: TRBV5-4
D: TRBD2
size: few
CDR3: CASSVSGGTWGEQYF
DNA: TGTGCCAGCAGCGTTAGCGGGGGGACCTGGGGGGAGCAGTACTTC

J: TRBJ1-2
V: TRBV4-3
D: .
size: .
CDR3: CASSQDLQLNYGYTF
DNA: TGCGCCAGCAGCCAAGATCTACAGCTTAACTATGGCTACACCTTC

J: TRBJ1-5
V: TRBV5-8
D: .
size: .
CDR3: CASSFVRLPNQPQHF
DNA: TGTGCCAGCAGCTTCGTCCGACTCCCAAATCAGCCCCAGCATTTT

J: TRBJ2-3
V: TRBV15
D: TRBD2
size: .
CDR3: CATSRDVAGGRTDTQYF
DNA: TGTGCCACCAGCAGGGATGTAGCGGGGGGCCGCACAGATACGCAGTATTTT

J: TRBJ1-3
V: TRBV19
D: .
size: .
CDR3: CASSMGRLYSGNTIYF
DNA: TGTGCCAGTAGTATGGGTAGACTTTACTCTGGAAACACCATATATTTT

J: TRBJ1-2
V: TRBV29-1
D: TRBD1
size: .
CDR3: CSVEGQSSYGYTF
DNA: TGCAGCGTTGAGGGACAGAGTTCCTATGGCTACACCTTC

J: TRBJ1-4
V: TRBV5-4
D: TRBD1
size: few
CDR3: CASSPEGQEKLFF
DNA: TGTGCCAGCAGCCCCGAGGGACAGGAAAAACTGTTTTTT

J: TRBJ2-4
V: TRBV5-5
D: .
size: once
CDR3: CASSDPADSLLAKNIQYF
DNA: TGTGCCAGCAGCGACCCGGCAGACAGTCTTCTAGCCAAAAACATTCAGTACTTC

J: TRBJ2-7
V: TRBV6-5
D: TRBD2
size: once
CDR3: CASSHTSGSNYEQYF
DNA: TGTGCCAGCAGCCATACTAGCGGGAGTAACTACGAGCAGTACTTC

J: TRBJ2-2
V: TRBV7-9
D: TRBD1
size: .
CDR3: CASSSRGNPLAGELFF
DNA: TGTGCCAGCAGCTCCAGGGGGAACCCGCTCGCCGGGGAGCTGTTTTTT

J: TRBJ2-1
V: TRBV5-1
D: TRBD1
size: .
CDR3: CASSLVQGVYNEQFF
DNA: TGCGCCAGCAGCTTGGTGCAGGGGGTCTACAATGAGCAGTTCTTC

J: TRBJ2-5
V: TRBV7-9
D: .
size: .
CDR3: CASSSARGRGETQYF
DNA: TGTGCCAGCAGCTCCGCCAGGGGGCGGGGGGAGACCCAGTACTTC

J: TRBJ2-5
V: TRBV3-1/TRBV3-2
D: TRBD2
size: .
CDR3: CASSQDVRVAGPETQYF
DNA: TGTGCCAGCAGCCAAGATGTGCGAGTAGCGGGACCAGAGACCCAGTACTTC

J: TRBJ1-6
V: TRBV6-4
D: TRBD1
size: .
CDR3: CASRPGTGGFDNSPLHF
DNA: TGTGCCAGCAGGCCCGGGACAGGGGGCTTCGATAATTCACCCCTCCACTTT

J: TRBJ2-1
V: TRBV7-9
D: TRBD1
size: .
CDR3: CASSRFRTGLNEQFF
DNA: TGTGCCAGCAGCCGATTTCGGACAGGGTTAAATGAGCAGTTCTTC

J: TRBJ1-4
V: TRBV7-8
D: TRBD1
size: .
CDR3: CASSLNRGNEKLFF
DNA: TGTGCCAGCAGCTTAAACAGGGGTAATGAAAAACTGTTTTTT

J: TRBJ1-3
V: TRBV6-1
D: .
size: .
CDR3: CASSVGEPLSGNTIYF
DNA: TGTGCCAGCAGTGTTGGGGAGCCCCTTTCTGGAAACACCATATATTTT

J: TRBJ1-2
V: TRBV6-6
D: .
size: .
CDR3: CASSPLVASYSNYGYTF
DNA: TGTGCCAGCAGTCCCCTGGTCGCGTCCTATTCGAACTATGGCTACACCTTC

J: TRBJ2-1
V: TRBV29-1
D: TRBD2
size: .
CDR3: CSVVAGGRGNEQFF
DNA: TGCAGCGTTGTGGCGGGAGGGCGGGGCAATGAGCAGTTCTTC

J: TRBJ1-4
V: TRBV7-8
D: TRBD1
size: .
CDR3: CASSSDRGSHEKLFF
DNA: TGTGCCAGCAGCTCGGACAGGGGGTCGCATGAAAAACTGTTTTTT

J: TRBJ2-5
V: TRBV15
D: TRBD1
size: .
CDR3: CATSRDTPPTGAWETQYF
DNA: TGTGCCACCAGCAGAGATACCCCCCCAACAGGGGCCTGGGAGACCCAGTACTTC

J: TRBJ1-1
V: TRBV18
D: TRBD1
size: .
CDR3: CASSQGQGLEAFF
DNA: TGTGCCAGCTCACAAGGACAGGGCTTGGAAGCTTTCTTT

J: TRBJ2-5
V: TRBV7-2
D: TRBD2
size: .
CDR3: CASSRPTAGGAWKTQYF
DNA: TGTGCCAGCAGCCGCCCCACCGCGGGGGGGGCATGGAAGACCCAGTACTTC

J: TRBJ2-1
V: TRBV2
D: .
size: .
CDR3: CASSDRVRSSYNEQFF
DNA: TGTGCCAGCAGTGATCGAGTCCGGAGCTCCTACAATGAGCAGTTCTTC

J: TRBJ2-7
V: TRBV6-5
D: .
size: many
CDR3: CASSYRRDNSYEQYF
DNA: TGTGCCAGCAGTTATCGTCGGGACAACTCCTACGAGCAGTACTTC

J: TRBJ1-6
V: TRBV2
D: .
size: .
CDR3: CASWDKSHNSPLHF
DNA: TGTGCCAGCTGGGACAAGTCTCATAATTCACCCCTCCACTTT

J: TRBJ2-5
V: TRBV6-5
D: TRBD2
size: .
CDR3: CASSRTSGTWQTQYF
DNA: TGTGCCAGCAGCAGGACTAGCGGGACTTGGCAGACCCAGTACTTC

J: TRBJ1-2
V: TRBV10-2
D: .
size: .
CDR3: CASSEQPDSYGYTF
DNA: TGCGCCAGCAGCGAACAACCAGACAGTTATGGCTACACCTTC

J: TRBJ1-2
V: TRBV28
D: .
size: .
CDR3: CASSPGTFTLPNYGYTF
DNA: TGTGCCAGCAGCCCCGGGACATTCACGCTTCCTAACTATGGCTACACCTTC